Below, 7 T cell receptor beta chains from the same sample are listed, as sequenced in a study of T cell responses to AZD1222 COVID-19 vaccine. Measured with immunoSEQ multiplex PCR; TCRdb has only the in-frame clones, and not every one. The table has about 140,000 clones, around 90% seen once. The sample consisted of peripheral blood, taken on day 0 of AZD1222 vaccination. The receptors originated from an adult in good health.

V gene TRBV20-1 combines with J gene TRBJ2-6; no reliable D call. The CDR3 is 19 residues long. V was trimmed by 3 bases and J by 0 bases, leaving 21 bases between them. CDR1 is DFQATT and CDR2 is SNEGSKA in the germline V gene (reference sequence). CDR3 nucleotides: TGCAGTGCTAGTCTTACAGCGTTGATCTCGAGCTCTGGGGCCAACGTCCTGACTTTC. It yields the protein CSASLTALISSSGANVLTF.

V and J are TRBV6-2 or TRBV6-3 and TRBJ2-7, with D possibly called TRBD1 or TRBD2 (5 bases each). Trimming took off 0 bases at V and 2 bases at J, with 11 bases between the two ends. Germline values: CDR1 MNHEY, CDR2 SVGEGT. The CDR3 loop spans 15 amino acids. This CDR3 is CASSYSSGTTYEQYF. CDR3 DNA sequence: TGTGCCAGCAGTTACTCTTCCGGGACCACCTACGAGCAGTACTTC.

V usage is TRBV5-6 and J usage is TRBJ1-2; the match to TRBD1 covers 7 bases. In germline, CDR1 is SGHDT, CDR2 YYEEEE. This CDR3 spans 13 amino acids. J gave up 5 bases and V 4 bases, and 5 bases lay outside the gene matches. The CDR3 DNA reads TGTGCCAGCAGCCCCGGGACAGAATATGGCTACACCTTC. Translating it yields CASSPGTEYGYTF. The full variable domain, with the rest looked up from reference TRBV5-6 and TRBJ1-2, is DAGVTQSPTHLIKTRGQQVTLRCSPKSGHDTVSWYQQALGQGPQFIFQYYEEEERQRGNFPDRFSGHQFPNYSSELNVNALLLGDSALYLCASSPGTEYGYTFGSGTRLTVV.

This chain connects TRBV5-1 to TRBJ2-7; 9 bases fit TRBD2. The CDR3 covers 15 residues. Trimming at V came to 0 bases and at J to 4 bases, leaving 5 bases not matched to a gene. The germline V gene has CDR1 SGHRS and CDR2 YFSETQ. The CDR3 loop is CASSLDLAGMYEQYF. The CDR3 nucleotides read TGCGCCAGCAGCTTGGATCTAGCGGGAATGTACGAGCAGTACTTC.

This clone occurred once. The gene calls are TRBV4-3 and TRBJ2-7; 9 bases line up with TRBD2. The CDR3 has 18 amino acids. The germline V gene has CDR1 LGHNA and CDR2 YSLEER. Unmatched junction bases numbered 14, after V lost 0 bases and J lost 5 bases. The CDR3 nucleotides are TGCGCCAGCAGCCAAGATCCCGCGGGGGGGGCGGGATCCCACGAGCAGTACTTC. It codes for CASSQDPAGGAGSHEQYF.

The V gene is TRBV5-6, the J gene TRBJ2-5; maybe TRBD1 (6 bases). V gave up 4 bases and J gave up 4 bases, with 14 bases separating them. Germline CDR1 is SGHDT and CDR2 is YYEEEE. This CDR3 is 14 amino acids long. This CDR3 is CASSGSLRGETQYF. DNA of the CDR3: TGTGCCAGCAGCGGATCCCTCAGGGGAGAGACCCAGTACTTC.

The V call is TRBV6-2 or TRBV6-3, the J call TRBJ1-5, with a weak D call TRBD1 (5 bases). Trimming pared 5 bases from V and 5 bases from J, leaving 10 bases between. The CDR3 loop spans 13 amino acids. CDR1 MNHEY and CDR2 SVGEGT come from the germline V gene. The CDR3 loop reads CASSTGLYQPQHF. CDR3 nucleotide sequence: TGTGCCAGCAGTACAGGATTGTATCAGCCCCAGCATTTT.